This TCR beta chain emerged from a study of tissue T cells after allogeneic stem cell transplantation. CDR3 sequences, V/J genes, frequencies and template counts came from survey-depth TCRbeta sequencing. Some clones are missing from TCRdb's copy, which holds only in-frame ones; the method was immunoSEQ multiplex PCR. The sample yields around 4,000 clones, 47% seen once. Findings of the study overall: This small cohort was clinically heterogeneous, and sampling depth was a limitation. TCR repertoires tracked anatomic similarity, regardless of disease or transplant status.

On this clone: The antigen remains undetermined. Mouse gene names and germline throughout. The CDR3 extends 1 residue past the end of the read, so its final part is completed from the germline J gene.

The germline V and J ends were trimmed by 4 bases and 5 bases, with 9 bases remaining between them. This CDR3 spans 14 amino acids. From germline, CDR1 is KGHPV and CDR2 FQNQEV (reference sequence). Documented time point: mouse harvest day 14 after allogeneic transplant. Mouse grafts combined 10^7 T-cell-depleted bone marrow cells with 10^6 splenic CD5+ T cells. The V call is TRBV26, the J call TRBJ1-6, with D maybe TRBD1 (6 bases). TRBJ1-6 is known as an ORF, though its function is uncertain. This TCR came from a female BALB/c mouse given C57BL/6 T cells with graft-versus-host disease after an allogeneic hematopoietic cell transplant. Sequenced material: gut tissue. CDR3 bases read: TGTGCCAGCAGTCCTGGGACAAATAATTCGCCCCTCTAC. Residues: CASSPGTNNSPLY. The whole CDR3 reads CASSPGTNNSPLYF.